The rows below give T cell receptor beta chains drawn from one sample of a study of blood T cell repertoires in COVID-19. Sequencing was performed with immunoSEQ multiplex PCR; in TCRdb, only in-frame clones are kept and a portion is missing. Among around 160,000 clones listed, more than 65% were seen once. The sequencing input was peripheral blood. The source of these receptors is an elderly woman with acute or convalescent COVID-19. The CDR3 runs from the conserved cysteine through the conserved F or W. Rows give clone size only sometimes, using once, few, many, or a class for an expanded clone.

abundance	v_gene	j_gene	CDR3aa
NA	TRBV19	TRBJ1-1	CASSNQGGNTEAFF
NA	TRBV10-2	TRBJ2-7	CASSESGRGASSYEQYF
NA	TRBV12-3/TRBV12-4	TRBJ1-1	CASSKQENTEAFF
NA	TRBV5-1	TRBJ2-6	CASSSTGVGANVLTF
NA	TRBV9	TRBJ2-2	CASRSGQGGTGELFF
NA	TRBV24-1	TRBJ1-1	CATRSAMNTEAFF
NA	TRBV6-5	TRBJ1-2	CASSADGQGWNGYTF
NA	TRBV2	TRBJ2-6	CASSRFGTASGANVLTF
NA	TRBV3-1/TRBV3-2	TRBJ1-2	CASSDQDRGHTF
NA	TRBV4-1	TRBJ2-7	CASSQEGGGGTYEQYF
NA	TRBV3-1/TRBV3-2	TRBJ1-1	CASSQRDNLEAFF
NA	TRBV4-1	TRBJ1-3	CASSQGTALSGNTIYF
NA	TRBV6-5	TRBJ1-2	CASRASQGQGFGYTF
NA	TRBV18	TRBJ1-1	CASSPPATRTEAFF
NA	TRBV30	TRBJ1-2	CAWNGGGFGYTF
NA	TRBV6-5	TRBJ1-2	CASITRGRDYGYTF
NA	TRBV9	TRBJ2-3	CASSVTGEIDTQYF
once	TRBV11-2	TRBJ1-6	CASSLRTGDSYNSPLHF
NA	TRBV19	TRBJ2-7	CASSPSGQGAGYEQYF
few	TRBV18	TRBJ1-1	CASSLQGENTEAFF
NA	TRBV6-6	TRBJ1-6	CASSYTDRRNSPLHF
few	TRBV30	TRBJ2-1	CAWSVLGQGGDEQFF
NA	TRBV2	TRBJ2-6	CASLGETGVDGANVLTF
NA	TRBV6-6	TRBJ2-7	CASSYLGGEGYEQYF
NA	TRBV5-1	TRBJ1-6	CASSWRSGNNSPLHF
few	TRBV19	TRBJ1-5	CASSMMGGRNQPQHF
NA	TRBV19	TRBJ2-6	CASSIGGAKHGANVLTF
NA	TRBV10-1	TRBJ2-1	CASSEFGKLDNEQFF
NA	TRBV7-7	TRBJ2-5	CASSNIAGGTETQYF
NA	TRBV19	TRBJ1-2	CASRTGQGTFYYGYTF
NA	TRBV27	TRBJ2-5	CASSPYLWERREETQYF
NA	TRBV2	TRBJ1-1	CASSLRTENTEAFF
NA	TRBV27	TRBJ1-1	CASSPSRVSNTEAFF
NA	TRBV6-5	TRBJ1-5	CASRQGYQPQHF
NA	TRBV6-2/TRBV6-3	TRBJ1-1	CASSYIGRGAPEAFF
NA	TRBV5-1	TRBJ1-4	CASQTGQSTNEKLFF
NA	TRBV5-5	TRBJ1-1	CASSLQGDTEAFF
NA	TRBV5-6	TRBJ1-5	CASSFQGGRQPQHF
few	TRBV19	TRBJ1-6	CASSPQGNLNSPLHF
NA	TRBV5-1	TRBJ1-1	CASSSRTGATEAFF
NA	TRBV29-1	TRBJ2-1	CSVEGGDYNEQFF
NA	TRBV30	TRBJ1-6	CAWTRSNSPLHF
NA	TRBV7-8	TRBJ2-4	CASSLDSSVSKNIQYF
once	TRBV19	TRBJ1-1	CASSMRSTENTEAFF
NA	TRBV28	TRBJ2-1	CASSSSQGRGEQFF
few	TRBV5-1	TRBJ1-2	CASSLGTGNGYTF
NA	TRBV7-9	TRBJ2-2	CASSLLGHTGELFF
NA	TRBV6-1	TRBJ2-5	CASSEASGGSQETQYF
NA	TRBV7-2	TRBJ2-1	CASSIPPGGYNEQFF
NA	TRBV18	TRBJ1-4	CASSSRPLTATNEKLFF
NA	TRBV27	TRBJ1-6	CASSLGWGQATTGSSYNSPLHF
NA	TRBV5-1	TRBJ2-1	CASSFLPGSYNEQFF
NA	TRBV11-2	TRBJ1-2	CASSLRQGGGYTF
NA	TRBV6-5	TRBJ1-1	CASTGQGAGWTEAFF